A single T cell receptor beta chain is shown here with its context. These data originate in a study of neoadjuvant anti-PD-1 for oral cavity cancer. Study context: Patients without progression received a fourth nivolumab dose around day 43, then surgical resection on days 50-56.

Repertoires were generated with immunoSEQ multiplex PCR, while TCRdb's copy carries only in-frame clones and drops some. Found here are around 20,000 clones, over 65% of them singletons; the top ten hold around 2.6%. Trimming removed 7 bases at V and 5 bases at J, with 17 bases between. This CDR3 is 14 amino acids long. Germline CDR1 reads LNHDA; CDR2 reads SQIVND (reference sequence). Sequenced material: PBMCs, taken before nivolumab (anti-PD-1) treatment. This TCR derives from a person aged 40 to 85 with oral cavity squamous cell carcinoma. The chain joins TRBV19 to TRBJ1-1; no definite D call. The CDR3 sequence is CASKPIFSPTEAFF. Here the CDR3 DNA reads TGTGCCAGTAAACCGATATTCTCTCCGACTGAAGCTTTCTTT.